A single sample is the source of the 7 T cell receptor beta chains below, sequenced in a study of blood T cell repertoires in COVID-19. The table came from immunoSEQ multiplex PCR; TCRdb's copy has only in-frame clones and leaves some out. The sample carries about 220,000 clones, around 83% recorded once. Sample: peripheral blood. The receptors here all came from a man aged 45 to 65 with active or convalescent COVID-19.

The V and J genes are TRBV4-3 and TRBJ1-2, with 10 bases aligning to TRBD1. CDR1 and CDR2 (germline): LGHNA, YSLEER. With V trimmed by 4 bases and J by 5 bases, 13 bases remained unmatched. This CDR3 is built from 17 residues. For the CDR3, the DNA is TGCGCCAGCAGCCTCACCGGGACAGGGGTGATAGGATATGGCTACACCTTC. Translating gives CASSLTGTGVIGYGYTF.

CDR3 sequence (DNA): TGTGCCAGCAGTTTGCGCACTGAAGCTTTCTTT. Translation: CASSLRTEAFF. The rearrangement links TRBV12-3 or TRBV12-4 to TRBJ1-1; D is undetermined. Trimming cost V 3 bases and J 4 bases, with 3 bases left between them. This CDR3 is built from 11 residues.

The rearrangement links TRBV5-4 to TRBJ2-3; D call uncertain. CDR1 SGHNT and CDR2 YYREEE come from the germline V gene (reference sequence). Deletions cut 0 bases from V and 3 bases from J, with 5 bases between. The length of the CDR3 is 13 residues. CDR3 coding DNA: TGTGCCAGCAGCTTGGTTAGAACAGATACGCAGTATTTT. This translates into CASSLVRTDTQYF.

Notes on this clone: The junction shows a germline mismatch at one end, possibly a read error. The J gene is TRBJ1-2, the V gene TRBV12-3 or TRBV12-4, with a weak D call TRBD1 (6 bases). This CDR3 comprises 11 residues. Written as DNA, the CDR3 is TGTGCCAGCAGTTCCGGATTACAGGGTCTCTTC. This gives the protein CASSSGLQGLF.

The V and J genes are TRBV25-1 and TRBJ1-2, with 8 bases lining up with TRBD1. The germline V gene has CDR1 MGHDK and CDR2 SYGVNS. Unmatched junction bases numbered 6, after V lost 4 bases and J lost 5 bases. The CDR3 runs 14 residues. This CDR3 is CASSGTGLGYGYTF. CDR3 DNA sequence: TGTGCCAGCAGTGGGACAGGGTTGGGGTATGGCTACACCTTC.

This clone was observed a few times. V is TRBV7-6 and J is TRBJ2-7; 11 nucleotides agree with TRBD1. This CDR3 is built from 14 residues. Per germline, CDR1 SGHVS and CDR2 FNYEAQ. V was clipped by 2 bases and J by 6 bases; unmatched bases: 3. The DNA for the CDR3 is TGTGCCAGCAGCTTACAGGGGACAGGGGGCGAGCAGTACTTC. Translation: CASSLQGTGGEQYF.

The V gene is TRBV6-2 or TRBV6-3, the J gene TRBJ2-1; D perhaps matches TRBD2 (6 bases). Germline V lookup: CDR1 MNHEY, CDR2 SVGEGT. The germline V and J ends were trimmed by 4 bases and 0 bases, with 19 bases remaining between them. The length of the CDR3 is 18 residues. The CDR3 is CASSSGWRALGSYNEQFF. The CDR3 DNA reads TGTGCCAGCAGTTCAGGATGGAGGGCCCTTGGCTCCTACAATGAGCAGTTCTTC.